These 11 T cell receptor beta chains originate from one sample sequenced in a study of blood T cell repertoires in COVID-19. Repertoires were generated with immunoSEQ multiplex PCR, while TCRdb's copy carries only in-frame clones and drops some. The sample gives 260,000 or so clones, around 83% of which show up once; 4.5% to 6.5% is in the top ten. The sequenced sample consisted of peripheral blood. These receptors were collected from a man older than 75 with acute or convalescent COVID-19.

The chain links TRBV11-2 to TRBJ2-7; 8 nucleotides match TRBD1. J lost 3 bases, V lost 6 bases, and 13 bases had no gene match. Germline assignment: CDR1 SGHAT and CDR2 FQNNGV. The CDR3 contains 16 residues. The CDR3 loop is CASSRTGNVRGYEQYF. CDR3 sequence (DNA): TGTGCCAGCAGTCGGACAGGGAATGTGCGAGGCTACGAGCAGTACTTC. Variable domain in full (rest from reference TRBV11-2 and TRBJ2-7): EAGVAQSPRYKIIEKRQSVAFWCNPISGHATLYWYQQILGQGPKLLIQFQNNGVVDDSQLPKDRFSAERLKGVDSTLKIQPAKLEDSAVYLCASSRTGNVRGYEQYFGPGTRLTVT.

This clone turned up a few times. The chain is built from TRBV27 and TRBJ1-2, with a tentative D call TRBD1 (5 bases). Germline V gene sequence: CDR1 MNHEY, CDR2 SMNVEV (reference sequence). The CDR3 sequence is 15 residues long. The V end was cut by 5 bases, the J end by 7 bases, with 20 bases between. In nucleotides, the CDR3 is TGTGCCAGCAGTCCCCCTGCCGGTCCCGGGGGTGGCTACACCTTC. Protein product: CASSPPAGPGGGYTF.

This clone has a handful of counts. The chain links TRBV9 to TRBJ2-7; TRBD2 agrees at 7 bases. The CDR3 has 17 residues. V lost 4 bases, J lost 6 bases, and 19 bases stayed unmatched. Germline CDR1 and CDR2: SGDLS and YYNGEE. The CDR3 DNA reads TGTGCCAGCAGCCCGGGGTTAGTCGGCGATTCGGGAGGCGAGCAGTACTTC. This encodes CASSPGLVGDSGGEQYF.

The chain combines TRBV5-1 with TRBJ1-4, with 8 nucleotides matching TRBD1. Trimming cost V 4 bases and J 8 bases; bases outside gene matches: 4. The germline gives CDR1 SGHRS, CDR2 YFSETQ. The CDR3 sequence is 13 residues long. CDR3 nucleotides: TGCGCCAGCAGCACAGGGGGTCGGGAAAAACTGTTTTTT. Protein: CASSTGGREKLFF.

This rearrangement joins TRBV2 to TRBJ2-1, with TRBD1 matching 7 bases. Germline CDR1 is SNHLY and CDR2 is FYNNEI. This CDR3 spans 15 amino acids. The V gene end was trimmed by 7 bases and the J gene end by 2 bases; junction bases not matched to a gene: 8. CDR3 nucleotides: TGTGCCAGCAATGTACAGGGGAGCGCCTACAATGAGCAGTTCTTC. Amino acids: CASNVQGSAYNEQFF.

The chain employs TRBV6-1 and TRBJ2-7; D call uncertain. The V gene's germline CDR1 is MNHNS and CDR2 SASEGT. With 3 bases removed from V and 2 bases from J, the gap between germline ends came to 8 bases. The CDR3 covers 13 residues. The CDR3 DNA follows: TGTGCCAGCAGTGATGCACTCGCCTACGAGCAGTACTTC. This sequence encodes CASSDALAYEQYF.

The chain combines TRBV28 with TRBJ1-3, with D maybe TRBD1 (5 bases). Trimming took off 7 bases at V and 4 bases at J, with 17 bases between the two ends. The CDR3 is 15 amino acids. Germline lookup yields CDR1 MDHEN and CDR2 SYDVKM. The CDR3 is CASIRNRLLGNTIYF. The CDR3 DNA follows: TGTGCCAGCATCAGGAACAGGCTCTTAGGAAACACCATATATTTT.

The chain employs TRBV10-3 and TRBJ1-1; TRBD1 might be the D (5 bases). This CDR3 has 12 residues. Germline V gene data show CDR1 as ENHRY and CDR2 as SYGVKD. V gave up 5 bases and J gave up 10 bases, with 14 bases separating them. In DNA form, the CDR3 reads TGTGCCATCAGTAATGGGGCCTACACAGCTTTCTTT. Its translation: CAISNGAYTAFF.

This CDR3 is CASSVSAEGSYEQYF. The CDR3 coding sequence is TGTGCCAGCAGCGTATCAGCGGAGGGCTCCTACGAGCAGTACTTC. V gene TRBV9 combines with J gene TRBJ2-7, with D perhaps TRBD2 (6 bases). From germline, CDR1 is SGDLS and CDR2 YYNGEE. The ends were cut back, 1 base at V and 0 bases at J, with 11 bases in the middle. This CDR3 contains 15 residues.

The V call is TRBV7-3, the J call TRBJ2-1, with 7 bases fitting TRBD1. Germline V gives CDR1 SGHTA, CDR2 FQGTGA. This CDR3 is built from 17 residues. V dropped 1 base and J dropped 4; count of bases not matched to a gene: 10. CDR3 nucleotides: TGTGCCAGCAGCTTAAATTCTGGCAGGGGGTCTTACAATGAGCAGTTCTTC. This gives the protein CASSLNSGRGSYNEQFF. The whole variable domain, filled in from reference TRBV7-3 and TRBJ2-1, reads GAGVSQTPSNKVTEKGKYVELRCDPISGHTALYWYRQSLGQGPEFLIYFQGTGAADDSGLPNDRFFAVRPEGSVSTLKIQRTERGDSAVYLCASSLNSGRGSYNEQFFGPGTRLTVL.

The rearrangement links TRBV11-2 to TRBJ2-1, with 8 bases aligning to TRBD2. V was pared by 3 bases and J by 6 bases, with 10 bases of the junction left unmatched. The CDR3 covers 16 residues. Per the germline V gene, CDR1 is SGHAT and CDR2 is FQNNGV. This CDR3 reads CASSFRGLATTNEQFF. CDR3 coding DNA: TGTGCCAGCAGCTTCCGCGGACTAGCTACTACCAATGAGCAGTTCTTC.